The 6 T cell receptor beta chains below were found in one sample sequenced in a study of cytomegalovirus exposure and HLA in healthy donors. PCR involved 60 Vbeta and 13 Jbeta primers. Data came from immunoSEQ multiplex PCR; TCRdb stores just in-frame clones and leaves some out. Altogether approximately 120,000 clones are present, roughly 80% being singletons, with the ten largest covering 1.8%. Sequencing used PBMCs. The receptors were sampled from a man between 18 and 29 years old in good health and CMV-seronegative.

The gene calls are TRBV7-9 and TRBJ2-7; D is perhaps TRBD2 (5 bases). The V and J ends lost 0 bases and 3 bases respectively, with 15 bases between them. This CDR3 comprises 16 residues. CDR1 and CDR2 from the germline V gene are SEHNR and FQNEAQ (reference sequence). DNA of the CDR3: TGTGCCAGCAGCTTAGCCCTCGGACTTGAGATCTACGAGCAGTACTTC. It codes for CASSLALGLEIYEQYF.

The chain has TRBV5-8 and TRBJ1-1, with D maybe TRBD1 (5 bases). The CDR3 runs 15 residues. From germline, CDR1 is SGHTS and CDR2 YDEGEE. Trimming took off 1 base at V and 4 bases at J, with 14 bases between the two ends. DNA of the CDR3: TGTGCCAGCAGCTTGACGGGGCTCGGGAGCACTGAAGCTTTCTTT. The encoded protein is CASSLTGLGSTEAFF.

V usage is TRBV7-2 and J usage is TRBJ1-2; D may be TRBD1 (6 bases). The CDR3 runs 14 residues. Germline CDR1 reads SGHTA; CDR2 reads FQGNSA. V was shortened by 4 bases and J by 3 bases, with 12 bases between the two germline ends. Here the CDR3 DNA reads TGTGCCAGCAGCTCTACAGGGAGACACTATGGCTACACCTTC. Amino acid sequence: CASSSTGRHYGYTF.

This chain links TRBV27 with TRBJ2-3; D gene uncertain. The CDR3 loop spans 13 amino acids. Germline V gives CDR1 MNHEY, CDR2 SMNVEV (reference sequence). Trimming stripped 3 bases from V and 0 bases from J, with 4 bases between. The CDR3 DNA reads TGTGCCAGCAGTTTGGCTAGCACAGATACGCAGTATTTT. Its protein product is CASSLASTDTQYF.

The chain uses TRBV6-6 and TRBJ2-5; 7 bases fit TRBD2. The V gene's germline CDR1 is MNHNY and CDR2 SVGAGI (reference sequence). The V gene end was trimmed by 6 bases and the J gene end by 3 bases; junction bases not matched to a gene: 7. The CDR3 has 14 amino acids. The CDR3 bases are TGTGCCAGCAGGGCCGGGACTACTAAAGAGACCCAGTACTTC. Its translation is CASRAGTTKETQYF.

This clone was counted only a few times. This chain uses TRBV19 with TRBJ1-1; TRBD1 matches 8 bases. The CDR3 covers 15 residues. Trimming took 7 bases from V and 0 from J; bases not matched to a gene: 7. The germline V gene has CDR1 LNHDA and CDR2 SQIVND (reference sequence). The CDR3 nucleotides are TGTGCCAGTACGGACAGGGTCCGAGTGAACACTGAAGCTTTCTTT. It encodes CASTDRVRVNTEAFF.